These T cell receptor beta chains were read from a single sample in a study of blood T cell repertoires in COVID-19. Here immunoSEQ multiplex PCR was the method, and the copy in TCRdb shows in-frame clones only, minus some. The data contain some 150,000 clones, about 85% of them singletons. Source material: peripheral blood. Source of these receptors: a man in his 60s who had recovered from COVID-19. Each CDR3 is given with its conserved first and last residue. The order of the fields is J gene, V gene, D gene, clone size, CDR3 DNA, CDR3 protein. A D gene is named only where the DNA matches it firmly. Clone size is given for some rows only: seen once, a few or many times, or a class if the clone is expanded.

TRBJ2-7 TRBV4-3 TRBD1 NA TGCGCCAGCAGCCAAGATCGGACAGGGGCTTCCTACGAGCAGTACTTC CASSQDRTGASYEQYF
TRBJ2-1 TRBV4-1 TRBD1 NA TGCGCCAGCAGCCAAGCCCGACAGGGCAGCTCCTACAATGAGCAGTTCTTC CASSQARQGSSYNEQFF
TRBJ1-2 TRBV12-3/TRBV12-4 TRBD1 NA TGTGCCAGCAGTGTAGGGACAGGGGATGGCTACACCTTC CASSVGTGDGYTF
TRBJ2-7 TRBV6-5 TRBD1 NA TGTGCCAGCAGTTACTTGAACAGGGGGTACGAGCAGTACTTC CASSYLNRGYEQYF
TRBJ2-3 TRBV12-3/TRBV12-4 NA NA TGTGCCAGCAGTCTGCGGGATACGCAGTATTTT CASSLRDTQYF
TRBJ2-7 TRBV4-1 TRBD1 few TGCGCCAGCAGCCAAGATCTTCAGGGGGTCACCGTCCTCTACGAGCAGTACTTC CASSQDLQGVTVLYEQYF
TRBJ2-3 TRBV7-2 NA NA TGTGCCAGCAGCTTGACGGCGGATACCACAGATACGCAGTATTTT CASSLTADTTDTQYF
TRBJ1-3 TRBV10-1 NA NA TGCGCCAGCAGTCGTGACCAGGGGCCGCGATTAGAGGTCAGTTCTGGAAACACCATATATTTT CASSRDQGPRLEVSSGNTIYF
TRBJ1-2 TRBV7-6 NA NA TGTGCCAGCAGCCTAAATCGCTACACCTTC CASSLNRYTF
TRBJ1-5 TRBV19 TRBD1 few TGTGCCAGCGAGACAGGGACATCAAGTAGCAATCAGCCCCAGCATTTT CASETGTSSSNQPQHF
TRBJ2-3 TRBV9 TRBD2 NA TGTGCCAGCAGCGTAGTTGGCGGGGGGGCTGGAGATACGCAGTATTTT CASSVVGGGAGDTQYF
TRBJ2-7 TRBV27 NA NA TGTGCCAGCAGTTTAACGCCGATGCAGGGTGGCGAGCAGTACTTC CASSLTPMQGGEQYF
TRBJ2-1 TRBV29-1 TRBD1 NA TGCAGCGTTGGGGGGACAGGGAACAATGAGCAGTTCTTC CSVGGTGNNEQFF
TRBJ2-3 TRBV4-2 NA NA TGTGCCAGCAGCCCGGGGGAGACAGATACGCAGTATTTT CASSPGETDTQYF
TRBJ2-7 TRBV5-1 TRBD1 NA TGCGCCAGCAGCTTGGCCGGGGGACAGGGGGACTGGTACGAGCAGTACTTC CASSLAGGQGDWYEQYF
TRBJ2-1 TRBV11-3 NA NA TGTGCCAGCAGCTTAGATGTGGGGGCCCGCCGGGATGAGCAGTTCTTC CASSLDVGARRDEQFF
TRBJ1-6 TRBV7-2 NA NA TGTGCCAGCAGCTTAAATTCGCTCGGGGATAATTCACCCCTCCACTTT CASSLNSLGDNSPLHF
TRBJ2-1 TRBV5-1 NA NA TGCGCCAGCAGTTTTTCTTCGAATGAGCAGTTCTTC CASSFSSNEQFF
TRBJ2-3 TRBV6-4 NA NA TGTGCCAGCAGTGAGCGCGGGCTAGCCACAGATACGCAGTATTTT CASSERGLATDTQYF
TRBJ1-3 TRBV3-1/TRBV3-2 TRBD1 NA TGTGCCAGCAGCCAACAAGGGACAGGGCCTGGAAACACCATATATTTT CASSQQGTGPGNTIYF
TRBJ1-2 TRBV6-2/TRBV6-3 NA few TGTGCCAGCAGTTACGAGAGGGAAGCCTATGGCTACACCTTC CASSYEREAYGYTF
TRBJ2-7 TRBV5-1 TRBD1 NA TGCGCCAGCAGCCCCTCGGGGACAGCTTACGAGCAGTACTTC CASSPSGTAYEQYF
TRBJ1-6 TRBV18 TRBD1 NA TGTGCCAGCTCACCACCGGGACAGGGAGGGTCACCCCTCCACTTT CASSPPGQGGSPLHF
TRBJ2-7 TRBV18 NA NA TGTGCCAGCTCACCTTCCCAGGGTGAGGAGTACTTC CASSPSQGEEYF
TRBJ1-3 TRBV2 NA NA TGTGCCAGCAGGGAACAGGTTCCCTCTGGAAACACCATATATTTT CASREQVPSGNTIYF
TRBJ1-6 TRBV15 NA NA TGTGCCACCAGCAGAGACTATTCACCCCTCCACTTT CATSRDYSPLHF
TRBJ1-5 TRBV3-1/TRBV3-2 NA NA TGTGCCAGCAGCCACAACAGGGACGGACAGCCCCAGCATTTT CASSHNRDGQPQHF
TRBJ1-1 TRBV30 TRBD1 NA TGTGCCTGGAGGGACAGGGGAAGGAGTTCTGAAGCTTTCTTT CAWRDRGRSSEAFF
TRBJ2-7 TRBV2 NA few TGTGCCAGCAGCCGAACTAGCTACGAGCAGTACTTC CASSRTSYEQYF
TRBJ2-7 TRBV5-5 TRBD1 NA TGTGCCAGCAGCTGGGACAGCTACGAGCAGTACTTC CASSWDSYEQYF
TRBJ2-1 TRBV4-2 NA NA TGTGCCAGCAGCCAAGAAGGCCAGGGAGGCAATGAGCAGTTCTTC CASSQEGQGGNEQFF
TRBJ1-5 TRBV19 NA NA TGTGCCAGTAGTCCTCGGGTCTTGCCCCAGCATTTT CASSPRVLPQHF
TRBJ1-2 TRBV4-3 TRBD1 NA TGCGCCAGCAGCCAGGGGCACGGACAGGGTTATGGCTACACCTTC CASSQGHGQGYGYTF
TRBJ1-1 TRBV7-9 NA NA TGTGCCAGCAGCCTTTGGGCGGGGCTGAACACTGAAGCTTTCTTT CASSLWAGLNTEAFF
TRBJ1-2 TRBV5-1 TRBD1 NA TGCGCCAGCAGGGATCCGACAGGGGCTAACTATGGCTACACCTTC CASRDPTGANYGYTF
TRBJ1-2 TRBV3-1/TRBV3-2 NA NA TGTGCCAGCAGCCAAGATCTTCTTGGGGCGCGGGGCTACACCTTC CASSQDLLGARGYTF
TRBJ2-5 TRBV6-5 TRBD2 NA TGTGCCATCCGGGAGGGCGGGCCAGAGACCCAGTACTTC CAIREGGPETQYF
TRBJ2-3 TRBV12-3/TRBV12-4 NA NA TGTGCCAGCAGTTTAGCGGGGGGGGCGTATTTT CASSLAGGAYF
TRBJ2-3 TRBV7-2 NA NA TGTGCCAGCAGCTCCAGCGGGGATACGCAGTATTTT CASSSSGDTQYF